This TCR beta chain was captured in a study of PD-1 blockade in classical Hodgkin lymphoma. This clone was recorded only once. Antigen unknown. Study conclusions and caveats: Individuals who commenced nivolumab within less than 1 year of ASCT were excluded.

Trimming took off 1 base at V and 3 bases at J, with 13 bases between the two ends. CDR3 length: 16 residues. Germline assignment: CDR1 SGHVS and CDR2 FNYEAQ. The time point: cycle 4 day 1 (C4D1), after more than 5 weeks of nivolumab. All patients relapsed after autologous stem cell transplantation, and brentuximab vedotin exposure varied. Using immunoSEQ multiplex PCR, the repertoire was profiled, and TCRdb retains in-frame clones only, with some absent. This sample has 5,500 to 8,500 clones, with 80% to 85% found just once. The receptor was isolated from a human donor with classical Hodgkin lymphoma. The J gene is TRBJ1-3, the V gene TRBV7-6; maybe TRBD1 (6 bases). Sequenced material: peripheral blood mononuclear cells (PBMCs), taken before the fourth cycle of nivolumab. CDR3 nucleotides: TGTGCCAGCAGCTTAGGTCCGGGGGCAGGTGGAAACACCATATATTTT. Translated, it gives CASSLGPGAGGNTIYF.